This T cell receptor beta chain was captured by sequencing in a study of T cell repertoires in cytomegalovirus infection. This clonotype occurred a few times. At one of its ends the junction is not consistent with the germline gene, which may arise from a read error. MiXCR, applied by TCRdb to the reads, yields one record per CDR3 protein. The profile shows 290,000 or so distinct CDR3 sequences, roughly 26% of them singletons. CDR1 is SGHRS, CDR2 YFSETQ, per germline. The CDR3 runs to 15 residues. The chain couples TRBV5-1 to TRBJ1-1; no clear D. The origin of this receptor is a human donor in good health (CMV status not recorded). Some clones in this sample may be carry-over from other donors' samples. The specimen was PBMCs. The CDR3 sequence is CASSLVSTYNSEAFF. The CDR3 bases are TGCGCCAGCAGCTTGGTCTCTACTTATAACAGTGAAGCTTTCTTT.